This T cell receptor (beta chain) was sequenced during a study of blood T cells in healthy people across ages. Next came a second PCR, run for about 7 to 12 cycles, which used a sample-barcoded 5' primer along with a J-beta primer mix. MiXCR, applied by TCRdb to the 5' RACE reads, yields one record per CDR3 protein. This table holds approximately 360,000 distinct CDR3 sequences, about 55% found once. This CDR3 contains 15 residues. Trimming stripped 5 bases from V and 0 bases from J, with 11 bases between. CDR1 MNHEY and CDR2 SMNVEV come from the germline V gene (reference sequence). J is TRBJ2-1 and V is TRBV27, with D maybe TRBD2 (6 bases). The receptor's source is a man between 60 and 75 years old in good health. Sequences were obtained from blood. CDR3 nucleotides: TGTGCCAGCAGTCCACCGGGGGTCTCCTACAATGAGCAGTTCTTC. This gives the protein CASSPPGVSYNEQFF.